The present TCR beta chain was sequenced within a study of T cell changes during pregnancy in multiple sclerosis. With V trimmed by 5 bases and J by 11 bases, 10 bases remained unmatched. CDR1 is KGHSH and CDR2 is LQKENI in the germline V gene. This CDR3 has 14 residues. Clones were read by immunoSEQ multiplex PCR, and TCRdb kept only the in-frame ones, dropping some. Of 100,000 or so clones listed, about 93% were seen once; the top ten hold 4.3%. The chain recombines TRBV18 with TRBJ2-2; TRBD1 aligns across 8 bases. Material: peripheral blood, obtained in the first trimester of pregnancy. The TCR originated in a female donor with multiple sclerosis, enrolled in a pregnancy study. CDR3: CASSIKTGEGELFF. CDR3 nucleotides: TGTGCCAGCTCAATAAAGACAGGGGAAGGCGAGCTGTTTTTT.